This T cell receptor (beta chain) was captured in a study of shared clonotypes between healthy human individuals. Study observations and caveats: All-four-donor shared clonotypes had higher generation probabilities than non-shared clonotypes did.

Measured with immunoSEQ multiplex PCR; TCRdb has only the in-frame clones, and not every one. Of about 990,000 clones in the sample, roughly 74% were seen once. Deletions cut 7 bases from V and 5 bases from J, with 19 bases between. CDR1 and CDR2 from the germline V gene are SQVTM and ANQGSEA. The CDR3 covers 14 residues. About this clone: Its antigen is currently unknown.

This TCR was sampled from a man between 18 and 35 years old in good health. Some clones in this sample may be carry-over from other donors' samples. This sequence joins TRBV29-1 and TRBJ2-3; D possibly corresponds to TRBD1 (6 bases). What was sequenced was memory CD4+ T cells from PBMCs. The subset here: CD45RA-negative fraction. The CDR3 sequence: CSATGPPPLDTQYF. The CDR3 DNA sequence: TGCAGCGCCACAGGGCCCCCGCCTCTAGATACGCAGTATTTT.